This TCR beta chain was recovered during a study of shared clonotypes between healthy human individuals (dated by TCRdb to 2019 to 2021). With regard to the full study: A few men and a couple of women, aged 18 to 49 years, made up the cohort. For each donor, three plates each were used for CD4 naive and CD4 memory, two plates were used for CD8 naive, and one plate was used for CD8 memory. Blood TCR repertoires of a handful of healthy adults were deeply sequenced to estimate repertoire size and the extent of clonotype sharing between individuals. Libraries were prepared and TCR repertoires were sequenced by different laboratories using diverse techniques, in order to increase sequencing depth and limit assay-specific biases. Per donor, leukapheresis produced somewhere between about 0.94 and 9 billion PBMCs.

Concerning this clone itself: What this receptor recognizes is not known. No base-level quality is on record; no much larger clone is a single base apart.

CD8 naive samples were CD45RO-negative cells positively selected for CCR7, giving a CD45RA+CCR7+ population that excluded TemRA cells. Donors were healthy HIV-negative adults with no recently reported acute infections or vaccinations. Every donor was a Caucasian adult living in Nashville, Tennessee, USA. Blood was collected by leukapheresis, and PBMCs were isolated by Ficoll-Histopaque density gradient centrifugation and then cryopreserved in liquid nitrogen vapor phase. Analytical flow cytometry was used to check the purity and quantity of each magnetically sorted T cell population. Genomic DNA was isolated from each sorted fraction and quantified by UV absorbance on a Nanodrop 2000c. Study-wide findings and limitations: Even with the large sequencing depth, rarefaction of the sorted-subset datasets indicated that sequencing was incomplete. Compared with non-shared clonotypes, clonotypes shared by all four sorted-subset donors had higher generation probabilities. The small number of donors limited the genetic and exposure-history diversity represented. Sampling was limited to blood, and TCR repertoires in tissue likely differ from TCR repertoires in blood. Based on pairwise subsampling, the degree of clonotype sharing among donors was expected to be affected by sequencing depth. Sharing across four donors was observed for around 5% of naive CD4, 3% to 4% of naive CD8, about 2.3% of memory CD4, and roughly 0.4% of memory CD8 clonotypes. Estimated clonotype richness was generally larger for naive than for memory subsets.

Relative to germline, V is 3 bases shorter and J is 4 bases shorter, with 14 bases between their ends. The CDR3 runs 16 amino acids, cysteine and phenylalanine included. The entry retains the CDR3 DNA only, 48 bases that are in frame from base 1. The germline V gene (reference sequence) provides CDR1 SGHNT and CDR2 YYREEE. Using the deep immunoSEQ assay, TCR CDR3 regions were amplified from genomic DNA by multiplex PCR. Extracted genomic DNA from each cell subset was distributed evenly across all wells of several immunoSEQ 96-well plates, and each plate was treated as a replicate. Each replicate PCR for sorted subsets received about 220 ng genomic DNA, equal to roughly 29,000 T cell genomes. Purified libraries were measured with a Qubit 3.0 fluorometer, size-checked on a Bioanalyzer 2100, and measured again with the KAPA Library Quantification kit. A separate single-read 150-cycle Illumina NextSeq 550 flow cell was used to sequence each immunoSEQ 96-well plate. Processing in the source paper ran as follows. Because the immunoSEQ output included only junctional sequences and no quality scores, the filtering could not be the same as the filtering used for full-length reads. To assign V/J genes and CDR3, sequences were annotated against IMGT germline references using PyIR, a Python wrapper for IgBLAST v1.9. Reads were removed for weak V/J assignments (E-value above 1e-6), missing CDR3, stop codons, out-of-frame junctions, or ambiguous translated residues. A V3J clonotype was defined by an identical inferred V gene, J gene, and CDR3 amino acid sequence. Percentage overlap between repertoires was calculated by dividing the number of shared unique clonotypes by the size of the smaller repertoire. Three approaches were used to assess repertoire richness: RTK rarefaction, the Chao1 estimator, and Recon v2.1 estimates of unobserved clonotypes. Generation probabilities for all TCRbeta clonotypes obtained by the gDNA method from a handful of donors were computed using OLGA. TCRdb carries this immuneACCESS record with in-frame sequences only. Its versions omit some clonotypes, under half of them owing to an unresolved V gene in the studies checked, with the rest unexplained. V and J calls and clone size are those listed in that table; D and trimming were worked out from the DNA. This sample lists roughly 570,000 clones; 95% to 98% were detected once. Jointly, the top ten make up 0.3% to 0.35% of the sample.

The rearrangement joined TRBV5-4 to TRBJ2-6, with TRBD2 as a weak D call on 5 bases. The receptor was derived from a man aged 25 to 40 in good health. Material: naive CD8+ T cells sorted from blood. The sample's cell subset or site label is to be understood as: CD45RA+CCR7+. This receptor carries the CDR3 CASSSWAGTGANVLTF. In nucleotide form, the sequence is TGTGCCAGCAGCTCTTGGGCGGGTACCGGGGCCAACGTCCTGACTTTC.